The entry that follows covers one T cell receptor beta chain sequence. The data are from a study of blood T cell repertoires in COVID-19. Study background: Collection of acute and convalescent COVID-19 samples took place in the United States, Italy and Spain.

Here immunoSEQ multiplex PCR was the method, and the copy in TCRdb shows in-frame clones only, minus some. The sample carries about 220,000 clones, around 82% recorded once. Trimming left V 2 bases short and J 4 bases short, with 9 bases between. This CDR3 region has 13 residues. Germline-derived CDR1 and CDR2 are MNHEY and SVGEGT. Sequencing was performed on peripheral blood. The chain uses TRBV6-2 or TRBV6-3 and TRBJ2-7, with D possibly TRBD2 on 6 matching bases. The TCR sequence derives from a woman aged 70 to 79 with acute or convalescent COVID-19. CDR3 region: CASSYDGGYEQYF. The CDR3 bases are TGTGCCAGCAGTTACGACGGGGGTTACGAGCAGTACTTC.